The T cell receptor beta chain described here comes from a study of blood T cell repertoires in COVID-19. The table came from immunoSEQ multiplex PCR; TCRdb's copy has only in-frame clones and leaves some out. The table includes fewer than 200,000 clones, about 87% detected once. The CDR3 covers 14 residues. Germline-derived CDR1 and CDR2 are MNHEY and SVGAGI. V lost 0 bases and J lost 12, with 15 bases in between. The J gene is TRBJ1-3, the V gene TRBV6-5; D is undetermined. Sequenced material: peripheral blood. The origin of this receptor is a woman aged 70-85 years with COVID-19, enrolled during active disease. The CDR3: CASSYSMTAVDIYF. CDR3 sequence (DNA): TGTGCCAGCAGTTACTCGATGACTGCCGTAGACATATATTTT.